The 20 T cell receptor beta chains in this list originate from one sample, sequenced in a study of shared clonotypes between healthy human individuals. Sequencing used immunoSEQ multiplex PCR; TCRdb keeps in-frame clones, though not all of them. This sample has over 700,000 clones, with over 60% found just once. Sequencing was carried out using memory CD4+ T cells sorted from blood. The subset is: CD45RA-negative fraction. Receptors were obtained from a woman in her twenties or thirties in good health.

This clone has only one observation. This chain uses TRBV11-2 with TRBJ1-2, with D uncertain. Germline CDR1 is SGHAT and CDR2 is FQNNGV. V gave up 2 bases and J gave up 8 bases, with 9 bases separating them. This CDR3 has 12 amino acids. In DNA, the CDR3 is TGTGCCAGCAGCTTAAATCCTAGGGGCTACACCTTC. Translation gives CASSLNPRGYTF.

The chain employs TRBV7-2 and TRBJ2-1; possibly TRBD2 for D (6 bases). V lost 3 bases and J lost 4, with 10 bases in between. CDR3 length: 14 residues. CDR1 and CDR2 (germline): SGHTA, FQGNSA. The CDR3, as DNA: TGTGCCAGCAGCTTTGCTAGCGTGTACAATGAGCAGTTCTTC. This sequence encodes CASSFASVYNEQFF.

The chain couples TRBV19 to TRBJ2-3, with D perhaps matching TRBD1 or TRBD2 (6 bases each). Germline-derived CDR1 and CDR2 are LNHDA and SQIVND (reference sequence). The CDR3 extends over 16 amino acids. V lost 5 bases to trimming and J lost 0 bases, with 15 bases between them. In nucleotides, the CDR3 is TGTGCCAGTAGTCCACAGGGACTGCTTAGCACAGATACGCAGTATTTT. This sequence encodes CASSPQGLLSTDTQYF. Full variable domain (rest looked up from reference TRBV19 and TRBJ2-3): DGGITQSPKYLFRKEGQNVTLSCEQNLNHDAMYWYRQDPGQGLRLIYYSQIVNDFQKGDIAEGYSVSREKKESFPLTVTSAQKNPTAFYLCASSPQGLLSTDTQYFGPGTRLTVL.

The CDR3 region has the DNA TGTGCCAGTAGTGGGACAGGGGAGGCCGCAGATACGCAGTATTTT. Residues: CASSGTGEAADTQYF. The J gene is TRBJ2-3, the V gene TRBV19, with 10 bases fitting TRBD1. In germline, CDR1 is LNHDA, CDR2 SQIVND (reference sequence). V shed 5 bases, J shed 4 bases, and the junction held 6 bases outside the gene matches. This CDR3 region has 15 residues.

The genes are TRBV4-2 and TRBJ2-7; D is perhaps TRBD2 (7 bases). Trimming shortened V by 0 bases and J by 5 bases, and 17 bases separated the two germline ends. The CDR3 runs to 16 residues. The germline V gene encodes CDR1 LGHNA and CDR2 YNFKEQ. CDR3 bases: TGTGCCAGCAGCCAAGATAGCGAACAGGGAGGGAACGAGCAGTACTTC. Encoded protein: CASSQDSEQGGNEQYF.

The chain uses TRBV27 and TRBJ2-1; 8 bases fit TRBD2. Trimming took 6 bases from V and 0 from J; bases not matched to a gene: 4. The CDR3 is made up of 15 amino acids. Germline V gene data show CDR1 as MNHEY and CDR2 as SMNVEV (reference sequence). The CDR3 sequence is CASSRSGNSYNEQFF. The CDR3, as DNA: TGTGCCAGCAGCCGTAGCGGGAACTCCTACAATGAGCAGTTCTTC.

J is TRBJ2-1 and V is TRBV5-1; 10 bases match TRBD2. V was clipped by 6 bases and J by 5 bases; unmatched bases: 8. The CDR3 contains 15 residues. CDR1 and CDR2 from the germline V gene are SGHRS and YFSETQ. The CDR3 DNA reads TGCGCCAGCAACCCCGCAACTAGCGGGAACAATGAGCAGTTCTTC. It codes for CASNPATSGNNEQFF.

The chain joins TRBV30 to TRBJ1-1; D is unresolved. V gave up 0 bases and J gave up 1 base, with 0 bases separating them. The CDR3 consists of 11 residues. In germline, CDR1 is GTSNPN, CDR2 SVGIG (reference sequence). Written as DNA, the CDR3 is TGTGCCTGGAGTGTGAACACTGAAGCTTTCTTT. Protein: CAWSVNTEAFF. Using reference TRBV30 and TRBJ1-1 for the parts outside the CDR3, the full variable domain is SQTIHQWPATLVQPVGSPLSLECTVEGTSNPNLYWYRQAAGRGLQLLFYSVGIGQISSEVPQNLSASRPQDRQFILSSKKLLLSDSGFYLCAWSVNTEAFFGQGTRLTVV.

The V and J genes are TRBV2 and TRBJ2-1, with 7 positions matching TRBD1. The CDR3 runs 13 residues. The germline gives CDR1 SNHLY, CDR2 FYNNEI. Unmatched junction bases numbered 3, after V lost 4 bases and J lost 6 bases. The CDR3 DNA follows: TGTGCCAGCAGTGTTGGGACAGTCAATGAGCAGTTCTTC. Protein: CASSVGTVNEQFF.

The rearrangement links TRBV6-6 to TRBJ1-3; D not certain. This CDR3 has 14 amino acids. V was cut by 2 bases and J by 0 bases, with 5 bases left in between. Germline assignment: CDR1 MNHNY and CDR2 SVGAGI (reference sequence). The CDR3 coding sequence is TGTGCCAGCAGTTACGGCACCTCTGGAAACACCATATATTTT. Translated, it gives CASSYGTSGNTIYF.

The rearrangement links TRBV30 to TRBJ1-4; D is undetermined. Trimming stripped 3 bases from V and 5 bases from J, with 10 bases between. Per the germline V gene, CDR1 is GTSNPN and CDR2 is SVGIG (reference sequence). This CDR3 is 13 amino acids long. This CDR3 reads CAWSKGWNEKLFF. The CDR3 nucleotides are TGTGCCTGGAGCAAGGGATGGAATGAAAAACTGTTTTTT.

This rearrangement joins TRBV27 to TRBJ2-7, with TRBD2 identical over 10 bases. From germline, CDR1 is MNHEY and CDR2 SMNVEV (reference sequence). The length of the CDR3 is 14 residues. The ends lost 5 bases at V and 6 bases at J; junction bases unmatched: 7. CDR3 residues: CASSLLAGVREQYF. CDR3 nucleotide sequence: TGTGCCAGCAGTCTCCTAGCGGGAGTTCGCGAGCAGTACTTC.

This chain uses TRBV7-8 with TRBJ1-5; TRBD1 matches 7 bases. After removal of 1 base from V and 3 bases from J, the junction contained 6 bases not matched to a gene. This CDR3 is built from 16 residues. Germline CDR1 and CDR2: SGHVS and FQNEAQ. The CDR3 DNA follows: TGTGCCAGCAGCTTAGGGCGACAGGGTCTCAATCAGCCCCAGCATTTT. Translated, it gives CASSLGRQGLNQPQHF.

The V gene is TRBV5-6, the J gene TRBJ1-5; a weak D match, TRBD1 (6 bases). V was cut by 3 bases and J by 4 bases, with 14 bases left in between. This CDR3 spans 15 amino acids. Germline-derived CDR1 and CDR2 are SGHDT and YYEEEE. CDR3 sequence reads: CASSWGGQTNQPQHF. The DNA of the CDR3 is TGTGCCAGCAGCTGGGGCGGACAGACTAATCAGCCCCAGCATTTT.

This rearrangement joins TRBV10-1 to TRBJ2-1, with 7 bases lining up with TRBD2. The V gene end was trimmed by 5 bases and the J gene end by 8 bases; junction bases not matched to a gene: 3. CDR3 length equals 12 residues. Germline CDR1 WNHNN, CDR2 SYGVQD (reference sequence). The CDR3 loop reads CASSRLADEQFF. The CDR3 DNA follows: TGCGCCAGCAGTAGACTAGCCGATGAGCAGTTCTTC.

The chain employs TRBV11-2 and TRBJ2-7, with unresolved D. V gave up 0 bases and J gave up 2 bases, with 5 bases separating them. The CDR3 extends over 13 amino acids. The germline gives CDR1 SGHAT, CDR2 FQNNGV. The CDR3 is CASSLDSPYEQYF. CDR3 DNA: TGTGCCAGCAGCTTAGACAGCCCCTACGAGCAGTACTTC.

DNA of the CDR3: TGCAGTGTCTGGACTGGGGCGGAGCTGTTTTTT. Amino acid sequence: CSVWTGAELFF. The gene calls are TRBV20-1 and TRBJ2-2, with D perhaps given as TRBD1 or TRBD2 (5 bases each). V was clipped by 7 bases and J by 10 bases, with 13 bases between them. The CDR3 has 11 amino acids. Germline assignment: CDR1 DFQATT and CDR2 SNEGSKA (reference sequence).

This clone is a singleton in its sample. This chain joins TRBV5-1 and TRBJ2-3, with D possibly being TRBD2 (5 bases). V lost 2 bases and J lost 2, with 9 bases in between. This CDR3 has 14 amino acids. Germline values: CDR1 SGHRS, CDR2 YFSETQ. This chain's CDR3 is CASSFGGFTDTQYF. The DNA for the CDR3 is TGCGCCAGCAGCTTCGGCGGGTTCACAGATACGCAGTATTTT. The full variable domain, completed using reference TRBV5-1 and TRBJ2-3, is KAGVTQTPRYLIKTRGQQVTLSCSPISGHRSVSWYQQTPGQGLQFLFEYFSETQRNKGNFPGRFSGRQFSNSRSEMNVSTLELGDSALYLCASSFGGFTDTQYFGPGTRLTVL.

The CDR3 is CASSQDWSGRAPDTQYF. As DNA, the CDR3 is TGTGCCAGCAGCCAAGATTGGAGCGGGAGGGCCCCAGATACGCAGTATTTT. The chain joins TRBV14 to TRBJ2-3; 10 bases align to TRBD2. The CDR3 covers 17 residues. The J segment lost 4 bases and the V segment lost 0 bases, leaving 7 bases of the junction unmatched. Germline CDR1 and CDR2: SGHDN and FVKESK.

The CDR3 here is CASSRAGVVYNEQFF. The CDR3 nucleotides read TGTGCCAGCAGTAGAGCGGGAGTCGTCTACAATGAGCAGTTCTTC. The chain carries TRBV6-1 and TRBJ2-1; the match to TRBD2 covers 8 bases. CDR1 and CDR2 from the germline V gene are MNHNS and SASEGT. Trimming removed 5 bases from V and 3 bases from J; junction bases left unmatched: 6. CDR3 size: 15 residues.